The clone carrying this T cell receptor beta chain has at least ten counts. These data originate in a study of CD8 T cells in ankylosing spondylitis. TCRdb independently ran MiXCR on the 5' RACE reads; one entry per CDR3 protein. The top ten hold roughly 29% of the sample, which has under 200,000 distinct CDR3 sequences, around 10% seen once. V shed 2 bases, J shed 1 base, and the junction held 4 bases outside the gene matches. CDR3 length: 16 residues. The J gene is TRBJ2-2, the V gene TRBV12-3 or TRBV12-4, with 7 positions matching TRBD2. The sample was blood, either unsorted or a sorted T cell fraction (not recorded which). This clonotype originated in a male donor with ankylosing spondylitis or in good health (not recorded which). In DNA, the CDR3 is TGTGCCAGCAGTTTACGGGGGGTGGTGAACACCGGGGAGCTGTTTTTT. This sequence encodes CASSLRGVVNTGELFF.